This T cell receptor beta chain is drawn from a study of naive and memory T cell subsets. Comments on this clonotype: Its antigen remains unidentified.

Study-level findings and limits: Possibly reflecting memory cells re-expressing CD45RA, a few larger clonotypes occurred in naive repertoires, especially CD8.

An equimolar mix of two oligonucleotides served as the beta constant-region primer for TRBC1 and TRBC2. Four rounds of PCR amplified the ligated cDNA using nested alpha and beta constant-region primers plus SP2. TCRdb reprocessed the UMI-ligation and nested PCR reads with MiXCR, giving one entry per CDR3 protein. This sample has 120,000 to 150,000 distinct CDR3 sequences, with approximately 20% found just once. Sequencing was performed on naive CD8+ T cells from blood. The receptor was isolated from a human donor in good health.

CDR3 DNA: TGTGCCAGCAGCCCCCCCGGGACACCAGAGCAGTTCTTC. Its translation is CASSPPGTPEQFF. V gene TRBV7-8 combines with J gene TRBJ2-1, with a tentative D call TRBD1 (6 bases). This CDR3 has 13 residues. Trimming removed 5 bases at V and 10 bases at J, with 15 bases between. In germline, CDR1 is SGHVS, CDR2 FQNEAQ.